This TCR beta chain emerged from a study of blood T cell repertoires in COVID-19. Study-level information: Sites across the United States, Italy and Spain contributed samples from acute and convalescent COVID-19. T cells, B-cell-depleted T cells, or PBMCs supplied cDNA or gDNA.

In the study's own analysis: Reference gene primer amplification gave nucleated cell count estimates. Assay: immunoSEQ multiplex PCR; the TCRdb copy retains only in-frame clones and omits some. D and trimming come from the DNA, and the V and J calls and clone size come from that table. The sample carries tens of thousands of clones, 90% recorded once. Germline CDR1 WNHNN, CDR2 SYGVQD (reference sequence). V was clipped by 0 bases and J by 0 bases, with 12 bases between them. The CDR3 consists of 17 residues. The chain has TRBV10-1 and TRBJ2-1, with D uncertain. This receptor was obtained from a man over 45 with acute or convalescent COVID-19. The sample was peripheral blood. DNA of the CDR3: TGCGCCAGCAGTGAGTCGAGGCGGCACCGCTCCTACAATGAGCAGTTCTTC. It codes for CASSESRRHRSYNEQFF.